This T cell receptor (beta chain) was recovered during a study of blood T cells in healthy people across ages. Study findings and constraints: Higher diversity, along with more naive CD4+ cells, distinguished long-lived donors from aged donors.

Per the germline V gene, CDR1 is LGHDT and CDR2 is YNNKEL (reference sequence). The CDR3 contains 15 residues. V lost 4 bases and J 0 bases, leaving 13 bases between the germline ends. PCR was performed a second time for about 7 to 11 cycles using a sample-barcoded 5' primer and a J-beta primer mix. Each cDNA molecule carried a tag from a template-switch adaptor that contained 12 random nucleotides. MiXCR, applied by TCRdb to the 5' RACE reads, yields one record per CDR3 protein. In the table there are around 900,000 distinct CDR3 sequences, under 35% of which are singletons. There are many counts of this clonotype. Its target is unknown.

The sequence came from a woman of 80 years or more in good health. The chain recombines TRBV3-1 with TRBJ2-7, with D perhaps matching TRBD1 (5 bases). Sequenced material: blood. The chain's CDR3 is CASSLATGFSYEQYF. Written as DNA, the CDR3 is TGTGCCAGCAGCCTTGCTACAGGTTTCTCCTACGAGCAGTACTTC.